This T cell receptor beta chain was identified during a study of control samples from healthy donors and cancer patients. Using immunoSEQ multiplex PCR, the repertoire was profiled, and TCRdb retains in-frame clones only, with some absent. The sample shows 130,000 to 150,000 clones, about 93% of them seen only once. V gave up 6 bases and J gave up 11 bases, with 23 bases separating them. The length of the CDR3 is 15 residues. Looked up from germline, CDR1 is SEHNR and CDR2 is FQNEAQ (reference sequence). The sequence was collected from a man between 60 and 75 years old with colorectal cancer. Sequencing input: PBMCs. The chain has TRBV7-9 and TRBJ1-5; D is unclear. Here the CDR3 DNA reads TGTGCCAGCAGTTTCCCCGGTGGCGCCAACGAGGCCCAGCATTTT. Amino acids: CASSFPGGANEAQHF. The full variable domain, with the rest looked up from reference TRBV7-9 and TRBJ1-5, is DTGVSQNPRHKITKRGQNVTFRCDPISEHNRLYWYRQTLGQGPEFLTYFQNEAQLEKSRLLSDRFSAERPKGSFSTLEIQRTEQGDSAMYLCASSFPGGANEAQHFGDGTRLSIL.